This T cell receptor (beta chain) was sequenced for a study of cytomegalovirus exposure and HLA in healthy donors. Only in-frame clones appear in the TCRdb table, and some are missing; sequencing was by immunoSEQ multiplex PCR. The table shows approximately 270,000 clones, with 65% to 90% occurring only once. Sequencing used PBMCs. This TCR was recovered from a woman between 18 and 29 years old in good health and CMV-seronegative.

CDR3 bases: TGTGCCAGCAGATTCCCTGGACAGGTTAATTCACCCCTCCACTTT. Encoded protein: CASRFPGQVNSPLHF. The chain employs TRBV27 and TRBJ1-6, with TRBD1 identical over 7 bases. The V segment lost 6 bases and the J segment 6 bases; nucleotides outside the gene matches: 8. Germline V gene lookup returns CDR1 MNHEY and CDR2 SMNVEV (reference sequence). The CDR3 length is 15 residues.